This TCR beta chain derives from a study of radiation and T cells in renal cell carcinoma. Study in general: Nephrectomy followed 15 Gy stereotactic body radiation by 4 weeks.

A word on this clone: The target antigen is unknown.

Produced via immunoSEQ multiplex PCR; TCRdb's table is partial and in-frame only. Of 150,000 or so clones in the sample, about 87% were seen once. Study-wide results and limits: Top tumor clonotypes rose in blood 2 weeks post-radiation, then contracted. No pretreatment tumor biopsies were available for baseline clonotypes.

Germline-derived CDR1 and CDR2 are SGDLS and YYNGEE. CDR3 length: 15 amino acids. V was pared by 3 bases and J by 7 bases, with 11 bases of the junction left unmatched. The time point here: baseline pretreatment blood. This sample's treatment: 15 Gy SBRT to primary tumor, nephrectomy 4 weeks later. The origin of this receptor is a woman aged 70-85 years with renal cell carcinoma. The chain is built from TRBV9 and TRBJ2-3; 7 nucleotides line up with TRBD1. The sample consisted of blood, taken from a patient whose treatment included radiotherapy and nephrectomy. CDR3 loop: CASSAPGQRRYTQYF. The CDR3 nucleotides read TGTGCCAGCAGCGCCCCGGGACAGCGAAGGTATACGCAGTATTTT.